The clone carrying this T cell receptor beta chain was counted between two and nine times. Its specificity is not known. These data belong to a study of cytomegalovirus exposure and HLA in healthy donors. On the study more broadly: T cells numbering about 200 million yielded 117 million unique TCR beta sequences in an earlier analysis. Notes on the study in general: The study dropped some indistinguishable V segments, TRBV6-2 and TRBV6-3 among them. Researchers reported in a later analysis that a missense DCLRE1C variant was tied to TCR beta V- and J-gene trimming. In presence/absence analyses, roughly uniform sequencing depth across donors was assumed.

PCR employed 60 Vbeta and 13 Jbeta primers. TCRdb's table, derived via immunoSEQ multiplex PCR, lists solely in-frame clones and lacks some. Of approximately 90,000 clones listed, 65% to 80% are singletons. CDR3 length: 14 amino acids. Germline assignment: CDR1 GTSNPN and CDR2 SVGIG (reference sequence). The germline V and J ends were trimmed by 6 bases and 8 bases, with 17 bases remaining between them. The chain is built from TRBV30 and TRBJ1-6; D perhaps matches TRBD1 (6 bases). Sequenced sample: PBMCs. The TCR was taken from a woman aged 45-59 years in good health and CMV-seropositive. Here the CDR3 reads CACIGGTRYSPLHF. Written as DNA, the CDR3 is TGTGCCTGTATAGGGGGAACTCGGTATTCACCCCTCCACTTT.